The T cell receptor beta chain described here comes from a study of T cells in Graves' hyperthyroidism and ophthalmopathy. This clonotype was seen many times. Antigen specificity is unknown. Researchers took RNA transcripts and amplified the TCR beta CDR3 regions from them. In the first-round RT-PCR of the TCR CDR3, the HTBI primer set was used. TCRdb analysed the multiplex PCR reads with MiXCR anew, one entry per CDR3 protein. The data hold about 690,000 distinct CDR3 sequences, with roughly 17% observed a single time. Overall study findings and caveats: Most clonotypes expanded in the thyroid (above 0.001) were also present in blood.

Used for diagnoses were clinical symptoms, serum thyroxine and TRAb, thyroid ultrasound and orbital computed tomography. The PBMCs studied were ones that came from roughly 9.4 ml fresh peripheral blood. The CDR3 totals 14 residues. The V and J ends lost 6 bases and 6 bases, in that order; junction bases with no gene match: 9. The germline V gene has CDR1 MDHEN and CDR2 SYDVKM. The rearrangement uses TRBV28 and TRBJ1-2; TRBD1 matches at 8 bases. The clonotype was recovered from a man in his fifties or sixties with Graves' hyperthyroidism. The specimen was blood. In DNA form, the CDR3 reads TGTGCCAGCAGCCATGGACAGGGAGGAAATGGCTACACCTTC. Translating it yields CASSHGQGGNGYTF.